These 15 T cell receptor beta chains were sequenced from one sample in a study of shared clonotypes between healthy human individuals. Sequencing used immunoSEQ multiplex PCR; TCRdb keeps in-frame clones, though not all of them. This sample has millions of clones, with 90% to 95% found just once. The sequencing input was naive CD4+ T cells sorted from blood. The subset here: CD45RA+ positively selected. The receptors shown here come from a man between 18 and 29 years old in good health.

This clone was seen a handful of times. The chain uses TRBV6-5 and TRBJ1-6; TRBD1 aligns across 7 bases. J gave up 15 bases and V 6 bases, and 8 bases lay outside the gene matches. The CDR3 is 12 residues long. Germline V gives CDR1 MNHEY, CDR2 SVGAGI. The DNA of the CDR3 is TGTGCCAGCAGCCTGGACAGGAGGTTCCTCCACTTT. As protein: CASSLDRRFLHF.

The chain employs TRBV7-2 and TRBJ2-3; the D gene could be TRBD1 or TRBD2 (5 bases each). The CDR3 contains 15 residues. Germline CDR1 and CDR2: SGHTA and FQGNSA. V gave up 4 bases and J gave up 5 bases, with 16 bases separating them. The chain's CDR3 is CASSSGTPKRDTQYF. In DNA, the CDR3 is TGTGCCAGCAGCTCCGGGACCCCAAAACGAGATACGCAGTATTTT.

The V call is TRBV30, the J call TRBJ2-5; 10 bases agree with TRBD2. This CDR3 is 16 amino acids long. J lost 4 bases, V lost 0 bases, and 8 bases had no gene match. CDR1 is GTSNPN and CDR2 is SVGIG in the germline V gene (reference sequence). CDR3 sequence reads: CAWSVGLAGGAETQYF. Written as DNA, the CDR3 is TGTGCCTGGAGTGTAGGATTAGCGGGAGGTGCAGAGACCCAGTACTTC.

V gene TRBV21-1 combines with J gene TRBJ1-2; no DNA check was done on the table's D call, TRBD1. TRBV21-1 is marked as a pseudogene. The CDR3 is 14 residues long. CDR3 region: CASSNDRGDYGYTF. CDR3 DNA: TGTGCCAGCAGCAACGACAGGGGGGACTATGGCTACACCTTC.

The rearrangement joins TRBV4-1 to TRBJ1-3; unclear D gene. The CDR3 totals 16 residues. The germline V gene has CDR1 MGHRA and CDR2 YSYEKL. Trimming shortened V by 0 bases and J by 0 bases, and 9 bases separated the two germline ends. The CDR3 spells CASSQDRTSSGNTIYF. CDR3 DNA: TGCGCCAGCAGCCAAGACCGGACTAGCTCTGGAAACACCATATATTTT.

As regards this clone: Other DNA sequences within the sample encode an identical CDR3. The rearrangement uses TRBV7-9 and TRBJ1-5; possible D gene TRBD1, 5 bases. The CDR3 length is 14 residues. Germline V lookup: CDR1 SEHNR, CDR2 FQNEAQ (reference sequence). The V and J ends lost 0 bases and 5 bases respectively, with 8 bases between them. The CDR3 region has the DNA TGTGCCAGCAGCTTAGCAGGAGGGGATCAGCCCCAGCATTTT. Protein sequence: CASSLAGGDQPQHF. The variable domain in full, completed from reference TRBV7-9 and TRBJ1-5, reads DTGVSQNPRHKITKRGQNVTFRCDPISEHNRLYWYRQTLGQGPEFLTYFQNEAQLEKSRLLSDRFSAERPKGSFSTLEIQRTEQGDSAMYLCASSLAGGDQPQHFGDGTRLSIL.

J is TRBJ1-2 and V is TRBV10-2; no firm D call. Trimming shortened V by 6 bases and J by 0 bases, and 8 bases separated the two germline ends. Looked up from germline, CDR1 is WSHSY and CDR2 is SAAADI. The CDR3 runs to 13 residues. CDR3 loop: CASSPDANYGYTF. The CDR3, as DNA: TGCGCCAGCAGCCCGGATGCTAACTATGGCTACACCTTC.

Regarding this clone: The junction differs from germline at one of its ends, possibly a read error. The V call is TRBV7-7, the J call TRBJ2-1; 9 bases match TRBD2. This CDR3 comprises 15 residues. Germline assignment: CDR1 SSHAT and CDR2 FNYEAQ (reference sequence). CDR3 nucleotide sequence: TGTGCTAGCAGCTTAAGACTAGCGGACTACAATGAGCAGTTCTTC. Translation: CASSLRLADYNEQFF.

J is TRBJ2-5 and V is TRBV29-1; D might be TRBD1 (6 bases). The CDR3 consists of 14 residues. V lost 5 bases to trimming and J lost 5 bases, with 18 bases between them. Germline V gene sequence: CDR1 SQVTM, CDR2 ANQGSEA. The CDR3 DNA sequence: TGCAGCGTTAAAAGGGACATCTCGTCGGAGACCCAGTACTTC. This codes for CSVKRDISSETQYF.

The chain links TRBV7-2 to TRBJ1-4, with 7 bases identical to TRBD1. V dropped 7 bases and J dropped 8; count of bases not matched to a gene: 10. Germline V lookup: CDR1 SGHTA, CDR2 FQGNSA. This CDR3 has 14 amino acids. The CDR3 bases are TGTGCCAGCACCAGGGGACAGTTAAAGGAAAAACTGTTTTTT. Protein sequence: CASTRGQLKEKLFF.

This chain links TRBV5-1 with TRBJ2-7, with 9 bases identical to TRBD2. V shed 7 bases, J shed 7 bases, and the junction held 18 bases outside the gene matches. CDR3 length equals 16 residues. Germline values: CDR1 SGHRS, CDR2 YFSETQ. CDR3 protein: CASAGGPLGSMREQYF. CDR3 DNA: TGCGCCAGCGCGGGGGGGCCCCTCGGGAGTATGCGGGAGCAGTACTTC.

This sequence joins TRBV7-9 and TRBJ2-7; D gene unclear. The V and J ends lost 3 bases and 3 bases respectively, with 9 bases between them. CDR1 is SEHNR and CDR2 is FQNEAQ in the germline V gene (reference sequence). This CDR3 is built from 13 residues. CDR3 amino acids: CASSFELLYEQYF. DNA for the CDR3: TGTGCCAGCAGCTTTGAGTTACTCTACGAGCAGTACTTC.

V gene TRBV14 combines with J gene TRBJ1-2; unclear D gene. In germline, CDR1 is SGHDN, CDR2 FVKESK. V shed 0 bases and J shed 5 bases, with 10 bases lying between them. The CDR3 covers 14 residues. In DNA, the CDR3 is TGTGCCAGCAGCCAAGATCTAGGGAGTTATGGCTACACCTTC. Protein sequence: CASSQDLGSYGYTF. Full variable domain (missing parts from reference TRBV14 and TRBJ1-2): EAGVTQFPSHSVIEKGQTVTLRCDPISGHDNLYWYRRVMGKEIKFLLHFVKESKQDESGMPNNRFLAERTGGTYSTLKVQPAELEDSGVYFCASSQDLGSYGYTFGSGTRLTVV.

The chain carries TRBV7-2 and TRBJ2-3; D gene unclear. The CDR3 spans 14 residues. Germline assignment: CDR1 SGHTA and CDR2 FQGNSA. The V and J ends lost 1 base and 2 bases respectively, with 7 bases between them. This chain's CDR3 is CASSLVFNTDTQYF. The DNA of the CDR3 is TGTGCCAGCAGCTTAGTTTTTAACACAGATACGCAGTATTTT.

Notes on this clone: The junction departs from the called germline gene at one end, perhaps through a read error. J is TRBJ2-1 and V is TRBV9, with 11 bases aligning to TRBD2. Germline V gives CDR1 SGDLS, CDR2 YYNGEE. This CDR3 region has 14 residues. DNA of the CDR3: TGTGCCAGTAGCGGGGGGGCGCGTTACAATGAGCAGTTCTTC. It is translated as CASSGGARYNEQFF. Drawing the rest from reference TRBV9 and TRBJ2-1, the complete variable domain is DSGVTQTPKHLITATGQRVTLRCSPRSGDLSVYWYQQSLDQGLQFLIQYYNGEERAKGNILERFSAQQFPDLHSELNLSSLELGDSALYFCASSGGARYNEQFFGPGTRLTVL.